These 24 T cell receptor beta chains came from one sample sequenced in a study of CD8+ T cells in alopecia areata. Documented treatment: oral pan-JAK inhibitor, 5-10 mg twice daily. Following RNA extraction, reverse transcription yielded cDNA that acted as the sequencing template. Clones were read by immunoSEQ multiplex PCR, and TCRdb kept only the in-frame ones, dropping some. This table holds about 92,000 clones, roughly 47% found once. This sample comprised CD8+ T cells sorted from blood, obtained at week 24, from a patient treated with tofacitinib. All receptors derive from a human donor with alopecia areata.

The chain couples TRBV5-1 to TRBJ2-7, with D unresolved. V was clipped by 1 base and J by 0 bases, with 8 bases between them. The CDR3 is 14 residues long. The germline gives CDR1 SGHRS, CDR2 YFSETQ. CDR3 in amino acids: CASSLYQSSYEQYF. In DNA, the CDR3 is TGCGCCAGCAGCTTGTATCAGAGCTCCTACGAGCAGTACTTC. Looking up the rest from reference TRBV5-1 and TRBJ2-7 gives the full variable domain: KAGVTQTPRYLIKTRGQQVTLSCSPISGHRSVSWYQQTPGQGLQFLFEYFSETQRNKGNFPGRFSGRQFSNSRSEMNVSTLELGDSALYLCASSLYQSSYEQYFGPGTRLTVT.

The chain couples TRBV30 to TRBJ2-3, with a weak D call TRBD1 (6 bases). CDR1 is GTSNPN, CDR2 SVGIG, per germline (reference sequence). The V and J ends lost 1 base and 0 bases respectively, with 11 bases between them. This CDR3 is built from 15 residues. CDR3 loop: CAWSEGVTSTDTQYF. CDR3 coding DNA: TGTGCCTGGAGTGAGGGGGTAACTAGCACAGATACGCAGTATTTT.

There are a few counts of this clone. This sequence joins TRBV5-5 and TRBJ2-1, with D maybe TRBD1 (6 bases). Trimming took 4 bases from V and 4 from J, leaving 18 bases between them. This CDR3 region has 16 residues. CDR1 is SGHKS, CDR2 YYEKEE, per germline (reference sequence). CDR3 amino acids: CASSPDSQGPYNEQFF. CDR3 in DNA: TGTGCCAGCAGCCCCGACTCACAGGGACCTTACAATGAGCAGTTCTTC.

This clone appeared a few times. The J gene is TRBJ2-7, the V gene TRBV5-8; no reliable D call. Trimming removed 1 base from V and 6 bases from J, with 8 bases in between. This CDR3 contains 12 residues. The V gene's germline CDR1 is SGHTS and CDR2 YDEGEE. The CDR3 DNA reads as TGTGCCAGCAGCTTGCCATTGGTCGAGCAGTACTTC. Amino acids: CASSLPLVEQYF.

This clone came up once. The chain joins TRBV5-1 to TRBJ1-2; D is unclear. This CDR3 comprises 16 residues. CDR1 is SGHRS and CDR2 is YFSETQ in the germline V gene. V lost 1 base to trimming and J lost 0 bases, with 13 bases between them. Written as DNA, the CDR3 is TGCGCCAGCAGCTTGCCACGGGCAGGACCTAACTATGGCTACACCTTC. It encodes CASSLPRAGPNYGYTF.

V and J are TRBV27 and TRBJ2-7, with 7 bases fitting TRBD1. Germline V gene sequence: CDR1 MNHEY, CDR2 SMNVEV (reference sequence). The CDR3 is 13 amino acids. Losses at the gene ends were 0 bases for V and 5 bases for J; bases not matched to a gene: 1. This CDR3 is CASSLSGGHEQYF. Written as DNA, the CDR3 is TGTGCCAGCAGTTTATCAGGGGGCCACGAGCAGTACTTC.

This clone has at least ten counts. The CDR3 region has the DNA TGTGCCAGCAGCCCTAGCGGGGGAAACACCGGGGAGCTGTTTTTT. Its translation is CASSPSGGNTGELFF. The V call is TRBV9, the J call TRBJ2-2, with 10 nucleotides matching TRBD2. CDR3 length equals 15 residues. Trimming cost V 4 bases and J 2 bases; bases outside gene matches: 2. Germline CDR1 reads SGDLS; CDR2 reads YYNGEE.

The V and J genes are TRBV18 and TRBJ1-5; possibly TRBD1 for D (6 bases). The germline gives CDR1 KGHSH, CDR2 LQKENI. The CDR3 runs to 17 residues. Trimming left V 3 bases short and J 4 bases short, with 19 bases between. In DNA form, the CDR3 reads TGTGCCAGCTCACCGACGGACAGTTCCAGACAGAATCAGCCCCAGCATTTT. Its protein product is CASSPTDSSRQNQPQHF.

This clone was observed a handful of times. The DNA of the CDR3 is TGCGCCAGCAGCCAGGAGCAGGGGGCAAACACCGGGGAGCTGTTTTTT. Amino acids: CASSQEQGANTGELFF. This rearrangement joins TRBV4-1 to TRBJ2-2, with 8 nucleotides matching TRBD1. The CDR3 spans 16 residues. CDR1 and CDR2 from the germline V gene are MGHRA and YSYEKL. The J segment lost 2 bases and the V segment lost 3 bases, leaving 5 bases of the junction unmatched.

This clone has more than one count but fewer than ten. The genes are TRBV29-1 and TRBJ2-2, with D uncertain. Germline loops: CDR1 SQVTM, CDR2 ANQGSEA. Between the trimmed V and J ends, which lost 1 base and 6 bases, there was a span of 12 bases. This CDR3 is 14 amino acids long. CDR3 region: CSVEGEERAGELFF. CDR3 nucleotide sequence: TGCAGCGTTGAAGGGGAAGAGCGCGCCGGGGAGCTGTTTTTT.

CDR3 DNA: TGCGCCAGCAGCTTGGCCCTTTGGACAGGAGAGACCCAGTACTTC. Its translation: CASSLALWTGETQYF. The chain has TRBV5-1 and TRBJ2-5, with 7 bases aligning to TRBD1. CDR3 size: 15 residues. Germline V gives CDR1 SGHRS, CDR2 YFSETQ. The ends lost 0 bases at V and 4 bases at J; junction bases unmatched: 6.

The chain couples TRBV4-1 to TRBJ2-4, with 8 bases fitting TRBD1. CDR3 length: 15 residues. Germline V CDR1 and CDR2: MGHRA, YSYEKL. The V and J ends lost 7 bases and 8 bases, in that order; junction bases with no gene match: 13. CDR3: CASTPQGDAWDIQYF. CDR3 nucleotide sequence: TGCGCCAGCACCCCACAGGGGGACGCCTGGGACATTCAGTACTTC.

V and J are TRBV7-9 and TRBJ2-5, with D hard to call. Germline loops: CDR1 SEHNR, CDR2 FQNEAQ (reference sequence). There are 14 residues in the CDR3. Trimming took 1 base from V and 2 from J, leaving 8 bases between them. The CDR3 loop is CASSLDVSQETQYF. In nucleotides, the CDR3 is TGTGCCAGCAGCTTAGACGTCTCACAAGAGACCCAGTACTTC.

This clone was seen at least ten times. The sample holds other DNA sequences that translate to the same CDR3. The rearrangement joins TRBV28 to TRBJ2-4; no clear D. There are 15 residues in the CDR3. The V end was cut by 0 bases, the J end by 0 bases, with 6 bases between. The V gene's germline CDR1 is MDHEN and CDR2 SYDVKM. In DNA form, the CDR3 reads TGTGCCAGCAGTTTATGGGTCGAAGCCAAAAACATTCAGTACTTC. Translating it yields CASSLWVEAKNIQYF. Combining the CDR3 with reference TRBV28 and TRBJ2-4 gives the whole variable domain DVKVTQSSRYLVKRTGEKVFLECVQDMDHENMFWYRQDPGLGLRLIYFSYDVKMKEKGDIPEGYSVSREKKERFSLILESASTNQTSMYLCASSLWVEAKNIQYFGAGTRLSVL.

The V call is TRBV29-1, the J call TRBJ1-1; D not certain. Trimming removed 6 bases from V and 3 bases from J, with 11 bases in between. Per germline, CDR1 SQVTM and CDR2 ANQGSEA. The CDR3 is made up of 12 amino acids. The CDR3 spells CSVDPWDTEAFF. CDR3 coding DNA: TGCAGCGTGGATCCGTGGGACACTGAAGCTTTCTTT.

The chain links TRBV6-4 to TRBJ2-7, with 7 bases identical to TRBD2. Germline CDR1 is MRHNA and CDR2 is SNTAGT. V gave up 7 bases and J gave up 8 bases; unmatched junction bases: 14. This CDR3 is 14 amino acids long. The DNA of the CDR3 is TGTGCCAGCACCTATTTTGGGGGGGGACGCAAGCAGTACTTC. Translating it yields CASTYFGGGRKQYF.

The V call is TRBV6-4, the J call TRBJ1-1; a weak D match, TRBD1 (6 bases). The CDR3 spans 13 residues. Per germline, CDR1 MRHNA and CDR2 SNTAGT. Trimming shortened V by 0 bases and J by 7 bases, and 9 bases separated the two germline ends. CDR3 amino acids: CASSDSEQGEAFF. Here the CDR3 DNA reads TGTGCCAGCAGTGACTCTGAACAGGGTGAAGCTTTCTTT.

This clone was counted between two and nine times. This chain connects TRBV29-1 to TRBJ1-2; D not resolved. The CDR3 covers 14 residues. The germline V and J ends were trimmed by 1 base and 0 bases, with 9 bases remaining between them. CDR1 is SQVTM and CDR2 is ANQGSEA in the germline V gene. The CDR3 bases are TGCAGCGTTGAAGGGCCCGATCCTAACTATGGCTACACCTTC. The encoded protein is CSVEGPDPNYGYTF.

This clone was seen repeatedly, ten times or more. The chain joins TRBV5-1 to TRBJ2-2; a weak D match, TRBD1 (6 bases). Germline V gene lookup returns CDR1 SGHRS and CDR2 YFSETQ. Trimming removed 3 bases at V and 6 bases at J, with 15 bases between. The CDR3 loop spans 15 amino acids. In DNA form, the CDR3 reads TGCGCCAGCAGCTCCGAGGACAGCTCGGCCGGGGAGCTGTTTTTT. This encodes CASSSEDSSAGELFF.

As concerns this clone: A far larger clone is a single base away, which makes a read error likely. The CDR3 end shows no conserved phenylalanine or tryptophan, and so a read error is likely. The rearrangement joins TRBV6-1 to TRBJ2-3, with TRBD1 matching 7 bases. The V gene's germline CDR1 is MNHNS and CDR2 SASEGT. V lost 3 bases and J lost 4; bases outside the gene matches: 4. The CDR3 covers 14 residues. CDR3 sequence (DNA): TGTGCCAGCAGTGACGGACAGGACGCAGATACGCAGTATCTT. As protein: CASSDGQDADTQYL.

V and J are TRBV7-6 and TRBJ2-3; D possibly corresponds to TRBD2 (7 bases). Per germline, CDR1 SGHVS and CDR2 FNYEAQ. V dropped 2 bases and J dropped 1 base, with 13 bases sitting between them. The CDR3 is 16 amino acids. The CDR3 loop reads CASSLRGGGGTDTQYF. The CDR3, as DNA: TGTGCCAGCAGCTTAAGGGGGGGCGGCGGCACAGATACGCAGTATTTT.

V is TRBV4-1 and J is TRBJ1-5; D remains unclear. Trimming pared 2 bases from V and 0 bases from J, leaving 14 bases between. From germline, CDR1 is MGHRA and CDR2 YSYEKL. This CDR3 is built from 17 residues. CDR3 region: CASSQTVRANSNQPQHF. DNA for the CDR3: TGCGCCAGCAGCCAAACCGTTAGGGCGAATAGCAATCAGCCCCAGCATTTT.

V usage is TRBV4-1 and J usage is TRBJ2-7; TRBD2 matches at 11 bases. This CDR3 region has 14 residues. The germline CDR1 and CDR2 sequences are MGHRA and YSYEKL. V shed 6 bases and J 7 bases; nucleotides not matched to a gene: 8. For the CDR3, the DNA is TGCGCCAGCAGTGTAGCGGGAGGGCCCGGGGAGCAGTACTTC. It yields the protein CASSVAGGPGEQYF.

This sequence joins TRBV5-1 and TRBJ2-2; maybe TRBD1 (5 bases). Germline V lookup: CDR1 SGHRS, CDR2 YFSETQ. CDR3 length equals 16 residues. V lost 1 base, J lost 4 bases, and 14 bases lay in between. The CDR3 DNA sequence: TGCGCCAGCAGCTTGTCAGGGTCCCTGACCACCGGGGAGCTGTTTTTT. Its protein product is CASSLSGSLTTGELFF.